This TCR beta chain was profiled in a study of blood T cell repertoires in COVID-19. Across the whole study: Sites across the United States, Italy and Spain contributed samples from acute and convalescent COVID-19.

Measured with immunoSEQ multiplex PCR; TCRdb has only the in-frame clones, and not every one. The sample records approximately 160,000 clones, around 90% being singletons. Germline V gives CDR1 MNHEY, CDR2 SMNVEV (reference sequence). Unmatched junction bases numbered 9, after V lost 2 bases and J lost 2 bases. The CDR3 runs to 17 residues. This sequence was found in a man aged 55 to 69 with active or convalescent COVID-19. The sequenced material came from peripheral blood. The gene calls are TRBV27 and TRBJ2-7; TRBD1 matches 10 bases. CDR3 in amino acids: CASSLRRRTGGPYEQYF. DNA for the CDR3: TGTGCCAGCAGTTTACGAAGGAGGACAGGGGGGCCCTACGAGCAGTACTTC.